These 8 T cell receptor beta chains were all obtained from the same sample, sequenced in a study of cytomegalovirus exposure and HLA in healthy donors. PCR primers comprised 60 Vbeta and 13 Jbeta primers. This table comes from immunoSEQ multiplex PCR, and its TCRdb copy is limited to in-frame clones, with some not included. This repertoire shows roughly 160,000 clones, roughly 70% found once; its top ten account for 2.5% to 3%. Source material: PBMCs. The source is a woman aged 25-40 years in good health and CMV-seronegative.

This CDR3 reads CASSIKSVQHF. The CDR3 DNA reads as TGTGCCAGTAGTATAAAGTCGGTCCAGCATTTT. V and J are TRBV19 and TRBJ1-5; D gene unclear. V lost 2 bases and J lost 12, with 8 bases in between. CDR1 is LNHDA, CDR2 SQIVND, per germline (reference sequence). The length of the CDR3 is 11 residues.

The chain employs TRBV11-2 and TRBJ2-7; the match to TRBD2 covers 8 bases. Germline V gene sequence: CDR1 SGHAT, CDR2 FQNNGV. V gave up 5 bases and J gave up 2 bases; unmatched junction bases: 8. The CDR3 spans 15 residues. CDR3 protein: CASSLLAGGAYEQYF. The CDR3 coding sequence is TGTGCCAGCAGCCTCCTCGCGGGAGGCGCCTACGAGCAGTACTTC.

This chain links TRBV7-9 with TRBJ2-3; 8 nucleotides match TRBD2. The V gene's germline CDR1 is SEHNR and CDR2 FQNEAQ (reference sequence). V dropped 6 bases and J dropped 2; count of bases not matched to a gene: 4. This CDR3 is built from 14 residues. The CDR3 protein is CASRLAGATDTQYF. For the CDR3, the DNA is TGTGCCAGCAGGCTAGCGGGTGCCACAGATACGCAGTATTTT.

V and J are TRBV6-6 and TRBJ1-1, with D unclear. Germline values: CDR1 MNHNY, CDR2 SVGAGI (reference sequence). This CDR3 region has 13 residues. Trimming took 0 bases from V and 10 from J, leaving 12 bases between them. CDR3 residues: CASSYSSHGRAFF. DNA for the CDR3: TGTGCCAGCAGTTACTCTAGCCACGGTCGAGCTTTCTTT.

The CDR3 region is CASSDLQGHEQYF. CDR3 coding DNA: TGTGCCAGCAGTGATTTACAGGGCCACGAGCAGTACTTC. V gene TRBV25-1 combines with J gene TRBJ2-7, with TRBD1 as a possible D gene (6 bases). The CDR3 consists of 13 residues. V lost 3 bases and J lost 5, with 11 bases in between. CDR1 MGHDK and CDR2 SYGVNS come from the germline V gene.

The chain links TRBV28 to TRBJ2-3, with 10 nucleotides matching TRBD2. The germline V gene has CDR1 MDHEN and CDR2 SYDVKM. The CDR3 length is 15 residues. Trimming cost V 7 bases and J 4 bases; bases outside gene matches: 8. Written as DNA, the CDR3 is TGTGCCAGCACCCAGGCGAGCGGGAGGGCAGATACGCAGTATTTT. This codes for CASTQASGRADTQYF.

The rearrangement joins TRBV20-1 to TRBJ2-1, with 7 bases aligning to TRBD2. The CDR3 totals 11 residues. J gave up 7 bases and V 4 bases, and 1 base lay outside the gene matches. Per the germline V gene, CDR1 is DFQATT and CDR2 is SNEGSKA (reference sequence). The CDR3 coding sequence is TGCAGTGCTACGCGGGAGAATGAGCAGTTCTTC. Translated, it gives CSATRENEQFF.

The chain combines TRBV9 with TRBJ2-1, with 9 bases that match TRBD1. V lost 4 bases and J lost 6; bases outside the gene matches: 8. Germline V gives CDR1 SGDLS, CDR2 YYNGEE. This CDR3 is 15 amino acids long. CDR3 DNA sequence: TGTGCCAGCAGCACCCGGGACAGGGACTTCAATGAGCAGTTCTTC. It yields the protein CASSTRDRDFNEQFF.